Following are 14 T cell receptor beta chains from one sample sequenced in a study of cytomegalovirus exposure and HLA in healthy donors. PCR amplification relied on 60 Vbeta primers (plus 13 Jbeta primers). Clones were sequenced by immunoSEQ multiplex PCR, and TCRdb holds only the in-frame ones, with some missing. The sample records fewer than 110,000 clones, 82% being singletons. Material for sequencing was PBMCs. The receptors were sampled from a man aged 30 to 45 in good health and CMV-seropositive.

This clone appeared a few times. The chain employs TRBV18 and TRBJ1-3; TRBD1 matches 7 bases. After removal of 6 bases from V and 8 bases from J, the junction contained 10 bases not matched to a gene. This CDR3 has 14 residues. In germline, CDR1 is KGHSH, CDR2 LQKENI. This CDR3 is CASSDRPRADTIYF. DNA of the CDR3: TGTGCCAGCTCGGACAGGCCCCGGGCCGACACCATATATTTT.

V gene TRBV10-1 combines with J gene TRBJ2-7; the match to TRBD2 covers 14 bases. With V trimmed by 4 bases and J by 6 bases, 2 bases remained unmatched. Germline values: CDR1 WNHNN, CDR2 SYGVQD (reference sequence). The CDR3 length is 14 residues. CDR3 amino acids: CASSVGTSGGEQYF. The CDR3 DNA reads as TGCGCCAGCAGTGTGGGGACTAGCGGGGGCGAGCAGTACTTC.

This clone was observed a few times. The chain couples TRBV5-4 to TRBJ2-7; D is possibly TRBD1 (5 bases). The CDR3 covers 15 residues. Per germline, CDR1 SGHNT and CDR2 YYREEE (reference sequence). The V end lost 0 bases, the J end lost 5 bases, and 15 bases lay between the germline ends. The CDR3 bases are TGTGCCAGCAGCTTGGGTACGGCAGGGTCCAACGAGCAGTACTTC. Protein product: CASSLGTAGSNEQYF.

The J gene is TRBJ1-1, the V gene TRBV25-1, with a possible D match to TRBD1 (5 bases). The V end was cut by 3 bases, the J end by 5 bases, with 13 bases between. The CDR3 has 14 residues. The germline V gene encodes CDR1 MGHDK and CDR2 SYGVNS. CDR3: CASSDFRVGTEAFF. In DNA form, the CDR3 reads TGTGCCAGCAGTGATTTCAGGGTGGGAACTGAAGCTTTCTTT.

The chain joins TRBV12-5 to TRBJ1-1; possible D gene TRBD1, 5 bases. Per the germline V gene, CDR1 is LGHNT and CDR2 is FRNRAP. The CDR3 length is 13 residues. The V end lost 7 bases, the J end lost 3 bases, and 12 bases lay between the germline ends. CDR3 sequence: CASAWRGDTEAFF. In DNA, the CDR3 is TGTGCTAGTGCCTGGCGGGGGGACACTGAAGCTTTCTTT.

CDR3 region: CASSLWGRNEQFF. In DNA, the CDR3 is TGTGCCAGCAGTTTATGGGGGAGGAATGAGCAGTTCTTC. V is TRBV27 and J is TRBJ2-1; TRBD2 might be the D (6 bases). Trimming removed 1 base from V and 7 bases from J, with 8 bases in between. The CDR3 loop spans 13 amino acids. Germline V gene sequence: CDR1 MNHEY, CDR2 SMNVEV (reference sequence).

The chain links TRBV5-6 to TRBJ2-1; maybe TRBD1 (6 bases). The CDR3 spans 17 residues. V lost 0 bases, J lost 2 bases, and 15 bases lay in between. CDR1 and CDR2 from the germline V gene are SGHDT and YYEEEE. This CDR3 is CASSLGTTGSTYNEQFF. CDR3 DNA sequence: TGTGCCAGCAGCTTGGGAACCACAGGGTCAACCTACAATGAGCAGTTCTTC.

The rearrangement links TRBV6-1 to TRBJ2-7; the match to TRBD1 covers 7 bases. Germline CDR1 and CDR2: MNHNS and SASEGT. This CDR3 spans 14 amino acids. V was clipped by 8 bases and J by 3 bases; unmatched bases: 10. The CDR3 reads CASAIVGGGYEQYF. In nucleotides, the CDR3 is TGTGCCAGCGCTATCGTAGGGGGCGGCTACGAGCAGTACTTC.

The CDR3 DNA follows: TGTGCCAGCAGTTGGGGGACAGAGTCAACCCAGTACTTC. This codes for CASSWGTESTQYF. The chain employs TRBV2 and TRBJ2-5; 7 bases map to TRBD1. CDR3 size: 13 residues. The V gene's germline CDR1 is SNHLY and CDR2 FYNNEI. Trimming took 5 bases from V and 8 from J; bases not matched to a gene: 8.

The rearrangement joins TRBV7-8 to TRBJ2-7, with D possibly being TRBD1 (6 bases). The CDR3 consists of 13 residues. Germline V gives CDR1 SGHVS, CDR2 FQNEAQ. Deletions cut 2 bases from V and 5 bases from J, with 10 bases between. CDR3 loop: CASSLSRGHEQYF. The CDR3, as DNA: TGTGCCAGCAGCTTATCCAGGGGCCACGAGCAGTACTTC.

The chain links TRBV30 to TRBJ2-3; 8 bases align to TRBD2. Germline V gene lookup returns CDR1 GTSNPN and CDR2 SVGIG (reference sequence). V shed 3 bases and J 1 base; nucleotides not matched to a gene: 6. The CDR3 loop spans 15 amino acids. CDR3: CAWSFLTSGTDTQYF. The CDR3 nucleotides are TGTGCCTGGAGCTTCCTGACTAGCGGCACAGATACGCAGTATTTT.

The genes are TRBV23-1 and TRBJ1-6, with D unclear. TRBV23-1 is filed as an ORF, its function uncertain. The CDR3 has 16 amino acids. V dropped 7 bases and J dropped 9 bases, with 22 bases sitting between them. Here the CDR3 reads CASTKPIDIRSSPLHF. For the CDR3, the DNA is TGCGCCAGCACGAAACCGATAGACATACGCTCTTCACCCCTCCACTTT.

The chain combines TRBV11-2 with TRBJ1-2; tentatively, D is TRBD1 (5 bases). CDR1 is SGHAT, CDR2 FQNNGV, per germline. V was shortened by 2 bases and J by 0 bases, with 19 bases between the two germline ends. The CDR3 totals 18 residues. DNA for the CDR3: TGTGCCAGCAGCTTAACCGTTGACTCGACAGTTACTAACTATGGCTACACCTTC. Protein product: CASSLTVDSTVTNYGYTF.

This clone showed up just a few times. The V gene is TRBV10-3, the J gene TRBJ1-6; D gene uncertain. Per germline, CDR1 ENHRY and CDR2 SYGVKD. Trimming took 0 bases from V and 6 from J, leaving 9 bases between them. This CDR3 has 15 amino acids. In DNA, the CDR3 is TGTGCCATCAGTGAGTCGTTCAGTACTAATTCACCCCTCCACTTT. Residues: CAISESFSTNSPLHF.